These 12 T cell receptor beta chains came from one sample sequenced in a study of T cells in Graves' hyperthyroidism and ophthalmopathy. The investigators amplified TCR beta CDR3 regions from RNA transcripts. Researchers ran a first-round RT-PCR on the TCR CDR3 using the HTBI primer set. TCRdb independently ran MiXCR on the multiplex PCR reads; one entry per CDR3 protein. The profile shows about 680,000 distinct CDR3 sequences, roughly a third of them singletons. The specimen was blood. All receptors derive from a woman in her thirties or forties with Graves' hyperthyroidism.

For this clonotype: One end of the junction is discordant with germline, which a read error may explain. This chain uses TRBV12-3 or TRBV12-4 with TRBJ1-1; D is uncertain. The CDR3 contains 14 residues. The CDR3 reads CDSSLRTENTEAFF. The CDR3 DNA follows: TGTGACAGCAGTTTACGGACGGAGAACACTGAAGCTTTCTTT.

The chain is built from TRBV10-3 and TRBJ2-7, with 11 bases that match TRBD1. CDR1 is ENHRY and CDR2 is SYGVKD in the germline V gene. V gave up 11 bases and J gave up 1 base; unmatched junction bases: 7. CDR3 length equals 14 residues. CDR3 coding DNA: TGTGCCTCAAAGGACAGGGGGCTATCCTACGAGCAGTACTTC. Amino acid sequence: CASKDRGLSYEQYF.

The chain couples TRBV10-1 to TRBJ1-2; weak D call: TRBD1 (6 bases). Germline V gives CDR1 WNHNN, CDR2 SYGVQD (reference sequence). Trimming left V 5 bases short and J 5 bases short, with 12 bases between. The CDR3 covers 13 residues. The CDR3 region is CASSRDKGYGYTF. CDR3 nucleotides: TGCGCCAGCAGTAGGGACAAGGGATATGGCTACACCTTC.

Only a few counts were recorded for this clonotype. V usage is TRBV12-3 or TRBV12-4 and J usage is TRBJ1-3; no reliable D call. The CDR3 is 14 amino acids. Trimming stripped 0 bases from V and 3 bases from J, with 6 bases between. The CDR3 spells CASSLAMGGNTIYF. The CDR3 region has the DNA TGTGCCAGCAGTTTAGCGATGGGTGGAAACACCATATATTTT.

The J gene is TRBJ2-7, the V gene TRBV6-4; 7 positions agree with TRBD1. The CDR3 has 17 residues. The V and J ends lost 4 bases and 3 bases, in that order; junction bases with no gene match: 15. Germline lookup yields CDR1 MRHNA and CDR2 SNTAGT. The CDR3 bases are TGTGCCAGCAGTGGACTCGGGCGGACAGGTCCAAGCTACGAGCAGTACTTC. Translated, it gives CASSGLGRTGPSYEQYF.

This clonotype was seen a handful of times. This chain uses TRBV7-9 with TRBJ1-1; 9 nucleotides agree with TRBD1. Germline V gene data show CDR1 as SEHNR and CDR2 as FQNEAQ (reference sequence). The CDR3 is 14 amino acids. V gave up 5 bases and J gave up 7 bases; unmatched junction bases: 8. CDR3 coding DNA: TGTGCCAGCAGCCTAGGGACAGGGCCAAATGAAGCTTTCTTT. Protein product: CASSLGTGPNEAFF.

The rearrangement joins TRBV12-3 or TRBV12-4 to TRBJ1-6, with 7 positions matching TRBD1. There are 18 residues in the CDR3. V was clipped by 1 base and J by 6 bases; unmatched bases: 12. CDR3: CASSLEFSPGQTNSPLHF. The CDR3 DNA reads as TGTGCCAGCAGTTTAGAGTTTTCTCCGGGACAGACTAATTCACCCCTCCACTTT.

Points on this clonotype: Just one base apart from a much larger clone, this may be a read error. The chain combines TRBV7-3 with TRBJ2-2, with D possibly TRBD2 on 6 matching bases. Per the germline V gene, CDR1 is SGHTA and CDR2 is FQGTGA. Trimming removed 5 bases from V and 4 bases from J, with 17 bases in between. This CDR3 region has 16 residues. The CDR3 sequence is CASSPDGGGGTGELFF. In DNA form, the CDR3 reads TGTGCCAGCAGCCCGGACGGGGGAGGCGGCACCGGGGAGCTGTTTTTT. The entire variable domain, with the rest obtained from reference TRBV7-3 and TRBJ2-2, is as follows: GAGVSQTPSNKVTEKGKYVELRCDPISGHTALYWYRQSLGQGPEFLIYFQGTGAADDSGLPNDRFFAVRPEGSVSTLKIQRTERGDSAVYLCASSPDGGGGTGELFFGEGSRLTVL.

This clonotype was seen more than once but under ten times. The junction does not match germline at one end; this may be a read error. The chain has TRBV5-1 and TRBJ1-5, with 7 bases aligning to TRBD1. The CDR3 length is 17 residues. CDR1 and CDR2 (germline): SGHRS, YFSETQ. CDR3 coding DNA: TGTGCCAGCAGCCCTAATCCCTACAGGGGACGGAATCAGCCCCAGCATTTT. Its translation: CASSPNPYRGRNQPQHF.

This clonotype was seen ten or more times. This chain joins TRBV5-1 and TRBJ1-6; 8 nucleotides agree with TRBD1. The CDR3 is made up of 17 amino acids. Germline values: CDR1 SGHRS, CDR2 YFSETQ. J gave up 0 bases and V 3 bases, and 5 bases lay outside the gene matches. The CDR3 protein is CASSYLDRASYNSPLHF. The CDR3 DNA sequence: TGCGCCAGCAGCTACCTGGACAGGGCCTCCTATAATTCACCCCTCCACTTT. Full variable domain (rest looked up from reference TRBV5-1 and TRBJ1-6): KAGVTQTPRYLIKTRGQQVTLSCSPISGHRSVSWYQQTPGQGLQFLFEYFSETQRNKGNFPGRFSGRQFSNSRSEMNVSTLELGDSALYLCASSYLDRASYNSPLHFGNGTRLTVT.

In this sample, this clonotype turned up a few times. For the CDR3, the DNA is TGTGCCAGCAGCGGGTCAGTAGAGCAGTTCTTC. Amino acid sequence: CASSGSVEQFF. The chain links TRBV7-2 to TRBJ2-5; D call uncertain. The J call may be faulty, since TRBJ2-1 better matches the DNA end. The length of the CDR3 is 11 residues. The germline V gene encodes CDR1 SGHTA and CDR2 FQGNSA.

The CDR3 sequence is CASSLSQDIQETQYF. CDR3 DNA: TGTGCCAGCAGCCTGTCACAGGACATCCAAGAGACCCAGTACTTC. V and J are TRBV12-3 or TRBV12-4 and TRBJ2-5; D perhaps matches TRBD1 (5 bases). The CDR3 totals 15 residues. Trimming took 6 bases from V and 1 from J, leaving 15 bases between them.